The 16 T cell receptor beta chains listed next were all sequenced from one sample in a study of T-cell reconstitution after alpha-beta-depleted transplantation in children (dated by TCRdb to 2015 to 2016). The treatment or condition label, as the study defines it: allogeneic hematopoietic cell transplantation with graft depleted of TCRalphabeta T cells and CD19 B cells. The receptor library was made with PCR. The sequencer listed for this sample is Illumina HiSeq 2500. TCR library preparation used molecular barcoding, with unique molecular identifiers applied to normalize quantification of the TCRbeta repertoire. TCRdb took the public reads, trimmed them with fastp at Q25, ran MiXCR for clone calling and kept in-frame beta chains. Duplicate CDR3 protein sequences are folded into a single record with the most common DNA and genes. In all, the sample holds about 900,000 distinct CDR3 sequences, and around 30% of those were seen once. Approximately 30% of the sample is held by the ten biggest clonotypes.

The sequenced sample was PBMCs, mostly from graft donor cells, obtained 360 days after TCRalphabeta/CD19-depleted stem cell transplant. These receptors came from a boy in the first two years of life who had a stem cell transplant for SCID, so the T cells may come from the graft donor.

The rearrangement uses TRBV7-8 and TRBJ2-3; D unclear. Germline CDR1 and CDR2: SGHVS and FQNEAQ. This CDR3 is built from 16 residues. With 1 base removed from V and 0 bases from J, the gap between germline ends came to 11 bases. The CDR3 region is CASSLGSVTSTDTQYF. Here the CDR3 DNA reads TGTGCCAGCAGCTTAGGCAGCGTAACTAGCACAGATACGCAGTATTTT.

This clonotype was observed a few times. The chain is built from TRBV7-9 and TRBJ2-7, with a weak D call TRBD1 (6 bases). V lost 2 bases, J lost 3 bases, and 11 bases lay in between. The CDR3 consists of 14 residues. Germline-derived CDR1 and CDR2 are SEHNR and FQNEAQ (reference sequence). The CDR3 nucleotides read TGTGCCAGCAGCTTACCAGGGGACCTCTACGAGCAGTACTTC. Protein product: CASSLPGDLYEQYF.

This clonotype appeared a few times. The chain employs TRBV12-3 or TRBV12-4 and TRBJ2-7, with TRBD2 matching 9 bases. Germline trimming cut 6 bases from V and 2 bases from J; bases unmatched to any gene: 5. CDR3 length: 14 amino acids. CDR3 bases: TGTGCCAGCAGCCGTAGCGGGGGCCCCTACGAGCAGTACTTC. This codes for CASSRSGGPYEQYF.

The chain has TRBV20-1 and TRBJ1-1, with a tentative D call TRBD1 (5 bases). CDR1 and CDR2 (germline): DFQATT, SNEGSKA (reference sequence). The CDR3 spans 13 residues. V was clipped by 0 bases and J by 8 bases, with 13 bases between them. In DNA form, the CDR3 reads TGCAGTGCTAGAGATTGGGACGTCGGGGAAGCTTTCTTT. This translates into CSARDWDVGEAFF.

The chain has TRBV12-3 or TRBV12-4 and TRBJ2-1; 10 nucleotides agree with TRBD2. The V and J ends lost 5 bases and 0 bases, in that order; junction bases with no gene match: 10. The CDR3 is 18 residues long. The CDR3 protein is CASSPGLIAGGSYNEQFF. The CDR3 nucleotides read TGTGCCAGCAGTCCAGGACTTATAGCGGGGGGCTCCTACAATGAGCAGTTCTTC.

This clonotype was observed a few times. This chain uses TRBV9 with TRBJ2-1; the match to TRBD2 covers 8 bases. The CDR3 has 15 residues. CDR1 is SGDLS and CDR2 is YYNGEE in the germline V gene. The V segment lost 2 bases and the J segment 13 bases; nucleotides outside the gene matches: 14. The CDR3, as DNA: TGTGCCAGCAGCGTCCTCGAACGGGGGGGCTCCGTCCAGTTCTTC. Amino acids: CASSVLERGGSVQFF.

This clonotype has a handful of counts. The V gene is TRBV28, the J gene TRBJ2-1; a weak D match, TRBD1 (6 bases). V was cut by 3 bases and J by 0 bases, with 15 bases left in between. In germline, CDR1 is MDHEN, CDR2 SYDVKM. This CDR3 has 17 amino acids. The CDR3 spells CASSFRDRFRSYNEQFF. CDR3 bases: TGTGCCAGCAGTTTCCGAGACAGGTTCCGCTCCTACAATGAGCAGTTCTTC. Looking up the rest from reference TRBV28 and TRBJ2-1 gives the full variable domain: DVKVTQSSRYLVKRTGEKVFLECVQDMDHENMFWYRQDPGLGLRLIYFSYDVKMKEKGDIPEGYSVSREKKERFSLILESASTNQTSMYLCASSFRDRFRSYNEQFFGPGTRLTVL.

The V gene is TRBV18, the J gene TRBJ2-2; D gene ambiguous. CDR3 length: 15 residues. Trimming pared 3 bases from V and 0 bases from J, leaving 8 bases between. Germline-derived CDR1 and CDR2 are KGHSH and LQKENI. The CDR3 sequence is CASSPTLANTGELFF. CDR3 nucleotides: TGTGCCAGCTCACCCACCCTAGCGAACACCGGGGAGCTGTTTTTT.

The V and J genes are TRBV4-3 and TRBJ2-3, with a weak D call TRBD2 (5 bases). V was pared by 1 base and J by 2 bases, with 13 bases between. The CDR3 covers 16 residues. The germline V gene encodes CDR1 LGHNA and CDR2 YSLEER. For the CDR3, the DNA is TGCGCCAGCAGCCAAGGGCTAGCACCGAACACAGATACGCAGTATTTT. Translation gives CASSQGLAPNTDTQYF.

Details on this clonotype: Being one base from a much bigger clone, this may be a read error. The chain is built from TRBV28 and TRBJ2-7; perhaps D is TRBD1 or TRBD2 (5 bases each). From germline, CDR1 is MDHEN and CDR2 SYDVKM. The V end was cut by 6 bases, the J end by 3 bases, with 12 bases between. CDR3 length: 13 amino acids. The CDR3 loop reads CASSSGTHYEQYF. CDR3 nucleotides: TGTGCCAGCAGCTCCGGGACCCACTACGAGCAGTACTTC.

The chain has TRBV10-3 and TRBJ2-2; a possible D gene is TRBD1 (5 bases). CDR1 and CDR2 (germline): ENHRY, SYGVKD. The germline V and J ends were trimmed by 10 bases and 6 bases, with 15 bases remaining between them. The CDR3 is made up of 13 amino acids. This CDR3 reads CATCQGWPGELFF. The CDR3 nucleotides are TGTGCCACGTGCCAGGGATGGCCCGGGGAGCTGTTTTTT.

The CDR3 protein is CASSQLASGGPRETQYF. The CDR3 DNA reads as TGTGCCAGCAGCCAATTGGCTAGCGGGGGGCCCAGGGAGACCCAGTACTTC. The chain couples TRBV4-2 to TRBJ2-5, with 11 bases that match TRBD2. Unmatched junction bases numbered 10, after V lost 2 bases and J lost 5 bases. Germline V lookup: CDR1 LGHNA, CDR2 YNFKEQ. This CDR3 comprises 17 residues.

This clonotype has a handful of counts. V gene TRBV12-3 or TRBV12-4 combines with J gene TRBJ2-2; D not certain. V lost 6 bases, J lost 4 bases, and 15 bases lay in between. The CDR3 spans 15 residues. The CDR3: CASRTTGPGTGELFF. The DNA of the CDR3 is TGTGCCAGCAGAACGACGGGCCCTGGCACCGGGGAGCTGTTTTTT.

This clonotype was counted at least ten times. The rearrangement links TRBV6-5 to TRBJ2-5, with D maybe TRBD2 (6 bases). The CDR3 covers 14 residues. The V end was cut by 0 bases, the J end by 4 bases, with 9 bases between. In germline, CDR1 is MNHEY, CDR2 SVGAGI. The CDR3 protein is CASSYSLGGETQYF. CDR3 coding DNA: TGTGCCAGCAGTTACTCGTTGGGGGGAGAGACCCAGTACTTC.

CDR3 DNA sequence: TGTGCCAGCAGTTTAGCGCTGCTGGCTTTCGGGGTTCCAGATACGCAGTATTTT. This gives the protein CASSLALLAFGVPDTQYF. V usage is TRBV12-3 or TRBV12-4 and J usage is TRBJ2-3; D is perhaps TRBD2 (5 bases). Trimming removed 0 bases from V and 4 bases from J, with 20 bases in between. The CDR3 consists of 18 residues.

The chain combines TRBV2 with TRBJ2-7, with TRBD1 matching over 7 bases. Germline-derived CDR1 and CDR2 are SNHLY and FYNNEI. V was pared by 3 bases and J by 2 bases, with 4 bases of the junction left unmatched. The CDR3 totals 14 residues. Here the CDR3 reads CASSDGQGAYEQYF. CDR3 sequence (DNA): TGTGCCAGCAGTGATGGGCAGGGGGCCTACGAGCAGTACTTC.